These 7 T cell receptor beta chains were all obtained from the same sample, sequenced in a study of post-analysis software for immune sequencing data. Study-level findings and limits: Five TRBV segments, including TRBV5-6, TRBV5-1 and TRBV20-1, were more frequent in patients than controls.

These TCRs are of unknown antigen specificity. Presence of unique molecular identifiers characterized the TCR beta cDNA libraries. Each CDR3 protein gets one entry after TCRdb re-called the PCR reads with MiXCR. The sample records about 820,000 distinct CDR3 sequences, approximately 50% being singletons. Sequenced input: blood. The receptors shown here come from a girl between 5 and 17 years old with multiple sclerosis.

Only one count was recorded for this clonotype. The chain uses TRBV28 and TRBJ2-4; maybe TRBD2 (7 bases). Germline CDR1 reads MDHEN; CDR2 reads SYDVKM. The CDR3 totals 17 residues. Trimming pared 1 base from V and 13 bases from J, leaving 26 bases between. The CDR3 region has the DNA TGTGCCAGCAGTTTATATAGGTCCGGGGGGCCCTCGGGGAAGCAGTACTTC. It specifies CASSLYRSGGPSGKQYF. The full variable domain, in which reference TRBV28 and TRBJ2-4 provide the parts outside the CDR3, is DVKVTQSSRYLVKRTGEKVFLECVQDMDHENMFWYRQDPGLGLRLIYFSYDVKMKEKGDIPEGYSVSREKKERFSLILESASTNQTSMYLCASSLYRSGGPSGKQYFGAGTRLSVL.

The chain uses TRBV15 and TRBJ1-2; 9 nucleotides match TRBD1. This CDR3 contains 16 residues. V was pared by 3 bases and J by 3 bases, with 8 bases of the junction left unmatched. Germline loops: CDR1 LNHNV, CDR2 YYDKDF (reference sequence). The CDR3 DNA is TGTGCCACCAGCAGTTATGCTAGACAGGGGGACTATGGCTACACCTTC. It specifies CATSSYARQGDYGYTF.

This clonotype was found a few times. CDR3 DNA sequence: TGCAGTGCCACCCCGATGGACAGCCATCAGCCCCAGCATTTT. Amino acid sequence: CSATPMDSHQPQHF. The genes are TRBV20-1 and TRBJ1-5, with D tentatively TRBD1 (6 bases). CDR3 length: 14 amino acids. The germline V and J ends were trimmed by 6 bases and 5 bases, with 17 bases remaining between them. CDR1 is DFQATT and CDR2 is SNEGSKA in the germline V gene (reference sequence).

This clonotype was seen once. This chain connects TRBV15 to TRBJ1-4; weak D call: TRBD1 (6 bases). This CDR3 spans 18 amino acids. Trimming took 0 bases from V and 4 from J, leaving 18 bases between them. Germline V gene data show CDR1 as LNHNV and CDR2 as YYDKDF (reference sequence). CDR3 residues: CATSRDPRTAAFNEKLFF. CDR3 DNA: TGTGCCACCAGCAGAGATCCCCGGACAGCCGCATTTAATGAAAAACTGTTTTTT.

The V and J genes are TRBV10-3 and TRBJ2-3, with D perhaps TRBD2 (6 bases). The germline V gene has CDR1 ENHRY and CDR2 SYGVKD. The CDR3 totals 14 residues. V lost 6 bases to trimming and J lost 2 bases, with 12 bases between them. The CDR3 reads CAISAGNPTDTQYF. As DNA, the CDR3 is TGTGCCATCAGCGCGGGGAACCCCACAGATACGCAGTATTTT.

A word on this clonotype: One end of the junction is discordant with germline, which a read error may explain. The rearrangement uses TRBV12-3 or TRBV12-4 and TRBJ2-7; D unresolved. CDR3 length: 13 residues. The CDR3, as DNA: TGTGCCAGCACTTTAGGGCATTCCTACGAGCAGTACTTC. Translating it yields CASTLGHSYEQYF.

Only one count was recorded for this clonotype. This rearrangement joins TRBV29-1 to TRBJ2-1; D might be TRBD1 or TRBD2, each matching 8 bases. CDR1 is SQVTM, CDR2 ANQGSEA, per germline. The ends were cut back, 4 bases at V and 9 bases at J, with 31 bases in the middle. This CDR3 is 18 amino acids long. In DNA, the CDR3 is TGCAGCGTTGCCAGGGACAGGTTAAGCGGGAGAGCGTCGTCTGAGCAGTTCTTC. Translated, it gives CSVARDRLSGRASSEQFF.